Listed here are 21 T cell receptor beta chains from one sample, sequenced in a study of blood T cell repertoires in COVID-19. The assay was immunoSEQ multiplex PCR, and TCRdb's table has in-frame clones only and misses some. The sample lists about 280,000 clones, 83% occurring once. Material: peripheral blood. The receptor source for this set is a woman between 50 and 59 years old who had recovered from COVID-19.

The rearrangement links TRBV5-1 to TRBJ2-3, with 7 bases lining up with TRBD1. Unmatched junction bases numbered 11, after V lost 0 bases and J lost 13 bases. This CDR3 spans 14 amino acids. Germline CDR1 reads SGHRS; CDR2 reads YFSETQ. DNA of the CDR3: TGCGCCAGCAGCTTGGCCGGGACAGAGCCCCCCGAGTATTTT. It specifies CASSLAGTEPPEYF.

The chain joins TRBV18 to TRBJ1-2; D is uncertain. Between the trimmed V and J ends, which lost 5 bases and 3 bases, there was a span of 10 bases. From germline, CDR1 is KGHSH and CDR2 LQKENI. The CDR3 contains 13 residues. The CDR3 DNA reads TGTGCCAGCTCAACCCGCCGGGACTATGGCTACACCTTC. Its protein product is CASSTRRDYGYTF. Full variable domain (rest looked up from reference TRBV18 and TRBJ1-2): NAGVMQNPRHLVRRRGQEARLRCSPMKGHSHVYWYRQLPEEGLKFMVYLQKENIIDESGMPKERFSAEFPKEGPSILRIQQVVRGDSAAYFCASSTRRDYGYTFGSGTRLTVV.

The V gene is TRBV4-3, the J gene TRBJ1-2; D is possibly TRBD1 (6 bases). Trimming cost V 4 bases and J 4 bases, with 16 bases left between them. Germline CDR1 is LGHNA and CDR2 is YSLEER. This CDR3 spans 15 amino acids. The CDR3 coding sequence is TGCGCCAGCAGCCGAGAAGTAGGGGGAAGCTATGGCTACACCTTC. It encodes CASSREVGGSYGYTF.

DNA of the CDR3: TGTGCCAGCAGCCTAGATTCTTCTGGAAACACCATATATTTT. Protein sequence: CASSLDSSGNTIYF. V and J are TRBV7-3 and TRBJ1-3; D is ambiguous. Trimming shortened V by 5 bases and J by 1 base, and 9 bases separated the two germline ends. Germline loops: CDR1 SGHTA, CDR2 FQGTGA. This CDR3 region has 14 residues. Based on the CDR3 plus reference TRBV7-3 and TRBJ1-3, the full variable domain is GAGVSQTPSNKVTEKGKYVELRCDPISGHTALYWYRQSLGQGPEFLIYFQGTGAADDSGLPNDRFFAVRPEGSVSTLKIQRTERGDSAVYLCASSLDSSGNTIYFGEGSWLTVV.

CDR3 sequence: CASSFTGFGEKLFF. CDR3 bases: TGCGCCAGCAGCTTCACAGGGTTTGGGGAAAAACTGTTTTTT. This chain joins TRBV5-1 and TRBJ1-4; D may be TRBD1 (6 bases). Germline V CDR1 and CDR2: SGHRS, YFSETQ. Trimming took 2 bases from V and 8 from J, leaving 13 bases between them. The CDR3 runs 14 residues.

The CDR3 bases are TGTGCCAGCAGCCCTACAGGGACGGGGGGCTACACCTTC. The encoded protein is CASSPTGTGGYTF. The V and J genes are TRBV7-9 and TRBJ1-2; possible D gene TRBD1, 6 bases. This CDR3 has 13 residues. Germline assignment: CDR1 SEHNR and CDR2 FQNEAQ (reference sequence). Trimming stripped 5 bases from V and 8 bases from J, with 15 bases between.

The CDR3 reads CASSITDEQYF. The CDR3 DNA reads TGTGCCAGCAGTATAACAGACGAGCAGTACTTC. J is TRBJ2-7 and V is TRBV28; D unresolved. With 5 bases removed from V and 5 bases from J, the gap between germline ends came to 7 bases. The CDR3 is made up of 11 amino acids. In germline, CDR1 is MDHEN, CDR2 SYDVKM.

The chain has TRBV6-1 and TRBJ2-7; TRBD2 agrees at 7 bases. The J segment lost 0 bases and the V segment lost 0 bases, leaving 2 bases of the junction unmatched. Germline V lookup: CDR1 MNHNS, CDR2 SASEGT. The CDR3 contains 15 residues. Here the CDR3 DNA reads TGTGCCAGCAGTGAAGCGGGGGGGAGCTCCTACGAGCAGTACTTC. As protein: CASSEAGGSSYEQYF.

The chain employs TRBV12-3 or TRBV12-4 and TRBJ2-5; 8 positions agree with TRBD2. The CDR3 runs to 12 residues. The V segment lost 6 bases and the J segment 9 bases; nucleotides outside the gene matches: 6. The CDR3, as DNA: TGTGCCAGCAGGTCCCTTAGCGGGGCCCAGTACTTC. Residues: CASRSLSGAQYF.

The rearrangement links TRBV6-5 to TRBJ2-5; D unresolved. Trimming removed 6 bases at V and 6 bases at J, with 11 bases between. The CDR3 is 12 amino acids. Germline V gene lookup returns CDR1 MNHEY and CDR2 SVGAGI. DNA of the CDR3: TGTGCCAGCAGGGCGGTCGGAAAGACCCAGTACTTC. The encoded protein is CASRAVGKTQYF.

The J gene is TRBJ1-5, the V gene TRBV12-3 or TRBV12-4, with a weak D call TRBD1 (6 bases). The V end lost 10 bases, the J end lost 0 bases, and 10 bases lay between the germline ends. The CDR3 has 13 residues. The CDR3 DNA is TGTGCCACCGGACAGTATAGCAATCAGCCCCAGCATTTT. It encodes CATGQYSNQPQHF.

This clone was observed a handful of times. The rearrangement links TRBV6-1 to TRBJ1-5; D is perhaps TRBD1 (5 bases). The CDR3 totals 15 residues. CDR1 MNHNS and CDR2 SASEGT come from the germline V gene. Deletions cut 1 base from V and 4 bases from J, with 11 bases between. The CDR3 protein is CASSEVGVGNQPQHF. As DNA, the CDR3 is TGTGCCAGCAGTGAAGTAGGGGTAGGTAATCAGCCCCAGCATTTT.

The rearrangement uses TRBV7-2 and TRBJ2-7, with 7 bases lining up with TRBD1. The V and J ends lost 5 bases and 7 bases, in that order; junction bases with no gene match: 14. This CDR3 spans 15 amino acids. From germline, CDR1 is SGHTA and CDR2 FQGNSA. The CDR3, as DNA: TGTGCCAGCAGCCGTTCCGGACAGGTCGAGGGAGAGCAGTACTTC. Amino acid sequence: CASSRSGQVEGEQYF. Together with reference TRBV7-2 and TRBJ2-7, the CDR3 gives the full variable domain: GAGVSQSPSNKVTEKGKDVELRCDPISGHTALYWYRQSLGQGLEFLIYFQGNSAPDKSGLPSDRFSAERTGGSVSTLTIQRTQQEDSAVYLCASSRSGQVEGEQYFGPGTRLTVT.

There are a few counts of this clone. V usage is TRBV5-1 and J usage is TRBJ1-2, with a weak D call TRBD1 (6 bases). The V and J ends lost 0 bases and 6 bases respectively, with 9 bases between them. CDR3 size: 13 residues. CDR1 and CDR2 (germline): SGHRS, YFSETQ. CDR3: CASSLGQGNGYTF. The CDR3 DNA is TGCGCCAGCAGCTTGGGGCAGGGGAATGGCTACACCTTC. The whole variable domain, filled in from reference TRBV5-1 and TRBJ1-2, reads KAGVTQTPRYLIKTRGQQVTLSCSPISGHRSVSWYQQTPGQGLQFLFEYFSETQRNKGNFPGRFSGRQFSNSRSEMNVSTLELGDSALYLCASSLGQGNGYTFGSGTRLTVV.

The CDR3 bases are TGTGCCAGTACCACCATCGCCCCGACAGGAACTGAAGCTTTCTTT. Translating it yields CASTTIAPTGTEAFF. The chain combines TRBV19 with TRBJ1-1, with D perhaps matching TRBD1 (6 bases). Per germline, CDR1 LNHDA and CDR2 SQIVND (reference sequence). Trimming took 7 bases from V and 5 from J, leaving 20 bases between them. The CDR3 spans 15 residues. Complete variable domain (other parts from reference TRBV19 and TRBJ1-1): DGGITQSPKYLFRKEGQNVTLSCEQNLNHDAMYWYRQDPGQGLRLIYYSQIVNDFQKGDIAEGYSVSREKKESFPLTVTSAQKNPTAFYLCASTTIAPTGTEAFFGQGTRLTVV.

CDR3 coding DNA: TGTGCCAGCAGTTTGACAGGGTTCTATGGCTACACCTTC. It is translated as CASSLTGFYGYTF. The genes are TRBV12-3 or TRBV12-4 and TRBJ1-2, with TRBD1 matching over 7 bases. This CDR3 spans 13 amino acids. After removal of 3 bases from V and 4 bases from J, the junction contained 2 bases not matched to a gene.

The CDR3: CASTPNPAGSYEQYF. The CDR3 DNA sequence: TGCGCCAGCACCCCTAACCCAGCGGGATCCTACGAGCAGTACTTC. This chain joins TRBV5-1 and TRBJ2-7, with 7 bases matching TRBD2. Losses at the gene ends were 6 bases for V and 1 base for J; bases not matched to a gene: 10. Germline CDR1 SGHRS, CDR2 YFSETQ. The length of the CDR3 is 15 residues.

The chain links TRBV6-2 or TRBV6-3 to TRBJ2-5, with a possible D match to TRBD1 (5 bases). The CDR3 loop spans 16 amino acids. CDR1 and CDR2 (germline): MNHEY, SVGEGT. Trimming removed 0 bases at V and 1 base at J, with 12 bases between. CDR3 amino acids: CASSYSGADLQETQYF. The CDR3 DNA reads TGTGCCAGCAGTTACTCAGGGGCGGACCTCCAAGAGACCCAGTACTTC.

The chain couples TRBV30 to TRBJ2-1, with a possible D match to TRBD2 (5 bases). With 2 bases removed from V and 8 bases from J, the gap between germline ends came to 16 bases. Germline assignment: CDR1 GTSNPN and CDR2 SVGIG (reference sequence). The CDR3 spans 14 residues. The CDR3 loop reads CAWSQDSKGDEQFF. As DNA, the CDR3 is TGTGCCTGGAGTCAGGACTCCAAGGGCGATGAGCAGTTCTTC.

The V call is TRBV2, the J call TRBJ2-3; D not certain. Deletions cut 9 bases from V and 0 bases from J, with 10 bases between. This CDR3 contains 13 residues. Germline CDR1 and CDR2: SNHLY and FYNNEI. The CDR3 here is CARNRDSTDTQYF. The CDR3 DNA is TGTGCCAGAAACAGAGATAGCACAGATACGCAGTATTTT.

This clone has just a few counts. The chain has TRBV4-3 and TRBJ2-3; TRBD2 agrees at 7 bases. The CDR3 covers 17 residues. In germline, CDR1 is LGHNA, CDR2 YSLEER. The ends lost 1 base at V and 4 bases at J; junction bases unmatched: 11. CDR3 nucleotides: TGCGCCAGCAGCCAAGGGGAGTGGGAGGGTAGGTCAGATACGCAGTATTTT. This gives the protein CASSQGEWEGRSDTQYF.